This T cell receptor (beta chain) originates from a study of shared clonotypes between healthy human individuals (dated by TCRdb to the early 2020s). Describing the broader study: The cohort included three men and a couple of women between 18 and 49 years of age. Different laboratories and diverse techniques were used to prepare libraries and sequence TCR repertoires, to increase sequencing depth and limit assay-specific biases. Between about 0.8 and 8.9 billion PBMCs per donor were obtained by leukapheresis. To estimate repertoire size and how much clonotype sharing occurs between individuals, the study deeply sequenced the blood TCR repertoires of several healthy adults. For each donor, CD4 naive and CD4 memory were each run on three plates, CD8 naive on two plates, and CD8 memory on one plate. Overall study results and their limits: The small number of donors limited the genetic and exposure-history diversity represented. When a few donors were compared, the shared fraction of clonotypes was about 5% for naive CD4, about 4% for naive CD8, 2.3% for memory CD4, and 0.35% to 0.4% for memory CD8. Sampling was restricted to blood, and TCR repertoires in tissue are likely to differ from TCR repertoires in blood. Clonotypes shared by all four sorted-subset donors showed higher generation probabilities than non-shared clonotypes. Based on pairwise subsampling, the degree of clonotype sharing among donors was expected to be affected by sequencing depth. Incomplete sequencing was indicated by rarefaction of sorted-subset datasets, despite the large sequencing depth. Naive subsets generally had larger estimated clonotype richness than memory subsets.

As concerns this clone: Its antigen is currently not known. Base qualities are not recorded, but no much larger clone differs from it by a single base. Additional DNA sequences in this sample encode the identical CDR3.

Using the deep immunoSEQ assay, multiplex PCR amplified TCR CDR3 regions from genomic DNA. Genomic DNA extracted from each cell subset was distributed evenly over all wells of several immunoSEQ 96-well plates, and each plate served as one replicate. For sorted subsets, each replicate PCR was loaded with about 0.2 ug genomic DNA, equivalent to 30,000 or so T cell genomes. Purified libraries were measured with a Qubit 3.0 fluorometer, size-checked on a Bioanalyzer 2100, and measured again with the KAPA Library Quantification kit. Every immunoSEQ 96-well plate was sequenced on a separate single-read 150-cycle Illumina NextSeq 550 flow cell. Per the authors' processing: The immunoSEQ output contained only junctional sequences without quality scores, so filtering could not match that applied to full-length reads. Sequences were annotated with PyIR, a Python wrapper for IgBLAST v1.9, and V/J genes and CDR3 were assigned using IMGT germline references. Reads were removed for weak V/J assignments (E-value above 1e-6), missing CDR3, stop codons, out-of-frame junctions, or ambiguous translated residues. V3J clonotypes were defined as sequences sharing the same inferred V gene, J gene, and CDR3 amino acid sequence. The percentage overlap between two repertoires was calculated by dividing the number of shared unique clonotypes by the size of the smaller repertoire. RTK rarefaction, the Chao1 estimator, and Recon v2.1 estimates of unobserved clonotypes were used to assess repertoire richness. OLGA was used to compute generation probabilities for all TCRbeta clonotypes that the gDNA method yielded from a few donors. The table comes from immuneACCESS by way of TCRdb, which keeps in-frame sequences with V and J called. Part of the clones is missing from these tables; in studies checked, under half for an unresolved V gene and the rest for unknown reasons. The V and J calls and clone size were taken over from that table, and D and trimming were inferred from the DNA. This sample gives 2.5 million or so clones in total; around nine tenths of them show up just once. The top ten hold 0.14% of the sample.

CDR1 and CDR2 were assigned from the germline V gene as SGHRS and YFSETQ. Counted from cysteine to phenylalanine, this CDR3 has 13 amino acids. Only CDR3 DNA remains: 39 bases, in frame from the first base. The V and J ends are trimmed by 0 bases and 0 bases, leaving 4 bases between them. The donors were healthy, HIV-negative adults with no recently reported acute infections or vaccinations. All donors were Caucasian adults living in Nashville, Tennessee, USA. CD4+ T cells were enriched by magnetic negative selection, after which naive cells were positively selected on CD45RA and the negative fraction was taken as the memory subset. Blood was obtained by leukapheresis, after which PBMCs were separated by Ficoll-Histopaque density gradient centrifugation and cryopreserved in liquid nitrogen vapor phase. Analytical flow cytometry was used to check the purity and quantity of each magnetically sorted T cell population. Genomic DNA was isolated from every sorted fraction and measured by UV absorbance on a Nanodrop 2000c.

The rearrangement combines TRBV5-1 with TRBJ2-7, with no confidently assigned D gene. The receptor was isolated from a young man in good health. The specimen sequenced was naive CD4+ T cells sorted from blood. Explained via the paper, the cell subset or site label denotes: CD45RA+ positively selected. The CDR3 corresponds to CASSLGASYEQYF. The DNA sequence follows: TGCGCCAGCAGCTTGGGCGCCTCCTACGAGCAGTACTTC.